The clone carrying this T cell receptor beta chain was observed a few times. As yet, its antigen is unknown. The sample originates from a study of T-cell reconstitution after alpha-beta-depleted transplantation in children. Overall study results and limits: Where some patients showed high TCRbeta diversity at day 60, it came from recipient T cells and thymic progenitors that had survived.

CDR3 size: 17 residues. The V and J ends lost 5 bases and 2 bases, in that order; junction bases with no gene match: 10. CDR1 and CDR2 from the germline V gene are SGHVS and FQNEAQ. Unique molecular identifiers tagged the TCRbeta library. Using its own MiXCR run on the PCR reads, TCRdb lists one record per CDR3 protein. Of some 150,000 distinct CDR3 sequences listed, around 9% are singletons. The sequenced sample was PBMCs, mostly from graft donor cells, obtained 180 days after TCRalphabeta/CD19-depleted stem cell transplant. The chain has TRBV7-8 and TRBJ2-1, with TRBD2 matching 9 bases. The receptor was derived from a female patient aged 2-9 years who had a stem cell transplant for congenital amegakaryocytic thrombocytopenia, so the T cells may come from the graft donor. The CDR3 DNA reads as TGTGCCAGCAGCATCTTTAGCGGGAGAACCCCCTACAATGAGCAGTTCTTC. Translated, it gives CASSIFSGRTPYNEQFF.